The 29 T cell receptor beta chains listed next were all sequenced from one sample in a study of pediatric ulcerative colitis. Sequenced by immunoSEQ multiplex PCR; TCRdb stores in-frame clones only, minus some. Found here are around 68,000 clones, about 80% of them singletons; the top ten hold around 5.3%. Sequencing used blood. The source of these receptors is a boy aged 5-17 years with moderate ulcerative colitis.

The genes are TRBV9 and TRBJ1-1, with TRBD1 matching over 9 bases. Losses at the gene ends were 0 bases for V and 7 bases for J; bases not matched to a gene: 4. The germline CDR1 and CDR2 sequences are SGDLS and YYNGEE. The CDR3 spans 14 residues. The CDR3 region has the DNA TGTGCCAGCAGCGTAGGGGGACAGGGATTTGAAGCTTTCTTT. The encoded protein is CASSVGGQGFEAFF.

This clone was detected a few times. Written as DNA, the CDR3 is TGCAGTGCTAGTGGGAGCACTGAAGCTTTCTTT. Residues: CSASGSTEAFF. This rearrangement joins TRBV20-1 to TRBJ1-1; no reliable D call. V lost 3 bases to trimming and J lost 4 bases, with 6 bases between them. This CDR3 has 11 amino acids. Germline lookup yields CDR1 DFQATT and CDR2 SNEGSKA (reference sequence).

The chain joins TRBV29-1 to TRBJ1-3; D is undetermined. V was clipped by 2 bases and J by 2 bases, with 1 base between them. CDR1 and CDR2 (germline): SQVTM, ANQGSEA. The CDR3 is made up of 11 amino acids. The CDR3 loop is CSVETGNTIYF. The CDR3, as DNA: TGCAGCGTTGAAACTGGAAACACCATATATTTT.

The CDR3 spells CASSYAGPDYGYTF. CDR3 bases: TGTGCCAGCAGTTACGCAGGACCGGATTATGGCTACACCTTC. The V and J genes are TRBV6-5 and TRBJ1-2; D is ambiguous. The V gene's germline CDR1 is MNHEY and CDR2 SVGAGI. The CDR3 is made up of 14 amino acids. With 2 bases removed from V and 5 bases from J, the gap between germline ends came to 12 bases.

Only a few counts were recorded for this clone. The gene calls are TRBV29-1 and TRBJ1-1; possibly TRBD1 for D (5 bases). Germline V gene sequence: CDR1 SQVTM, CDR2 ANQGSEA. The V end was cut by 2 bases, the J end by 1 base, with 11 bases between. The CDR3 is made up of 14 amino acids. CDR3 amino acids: CSVELLGRNTEAFF. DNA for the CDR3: TGCAGCGTTGAATTGCTGGGACGGAACACTGAAGCTTTCTTT. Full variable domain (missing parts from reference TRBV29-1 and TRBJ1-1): SAVISQKPSRDICQRGTSLTIQCQVDSQVTMMFWYRQQPGQSLTLIATANQGSEATYESGFVIDKFPISRPNLTFSTLTVSNMSPEDSSIYLCSVELLGRNTEAFFGQGTRLTVV.

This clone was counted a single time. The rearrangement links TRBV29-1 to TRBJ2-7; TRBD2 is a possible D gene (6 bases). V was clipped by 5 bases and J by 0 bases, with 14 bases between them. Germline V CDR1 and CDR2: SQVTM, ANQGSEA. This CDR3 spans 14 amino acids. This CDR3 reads CSVLKPGLSYEQYF. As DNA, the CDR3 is TGCAGCGTTCTCAAGCCGGGACTCTCCTACGAGCAGTACTTC.

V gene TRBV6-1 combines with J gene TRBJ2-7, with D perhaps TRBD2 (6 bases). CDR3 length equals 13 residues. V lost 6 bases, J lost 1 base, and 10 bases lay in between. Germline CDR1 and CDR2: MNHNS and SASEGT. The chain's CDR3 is CASRGGGSYEQYF. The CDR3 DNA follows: TGTGCCAGCAGGGGGGGAGGATCCTACGAGCAGTACTTC.

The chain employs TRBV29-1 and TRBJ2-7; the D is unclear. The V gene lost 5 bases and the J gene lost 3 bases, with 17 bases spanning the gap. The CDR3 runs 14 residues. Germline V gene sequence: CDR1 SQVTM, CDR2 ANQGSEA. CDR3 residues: CSVLLVGILYEQYF. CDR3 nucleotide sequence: TGCAGCGTTCTATTGGTGGGGATTCTCTACGAGCAGTACTTC.

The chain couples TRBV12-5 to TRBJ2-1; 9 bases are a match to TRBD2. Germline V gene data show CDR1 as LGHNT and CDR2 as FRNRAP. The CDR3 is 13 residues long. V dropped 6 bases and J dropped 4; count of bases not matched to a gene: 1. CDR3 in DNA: TGTGCTAGTGGGGCGGGAGGGTACAATGAGCAGTTCTTC. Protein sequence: CASGAGGYNEQFF.

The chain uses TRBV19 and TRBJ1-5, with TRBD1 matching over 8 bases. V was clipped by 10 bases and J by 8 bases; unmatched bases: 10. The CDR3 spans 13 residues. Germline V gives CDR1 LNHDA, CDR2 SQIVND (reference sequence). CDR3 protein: CATRTGMVEPQHF. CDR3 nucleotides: TGTGCCACCAGGACAGGGATGGTTGAGCCCCAGCATTTT.

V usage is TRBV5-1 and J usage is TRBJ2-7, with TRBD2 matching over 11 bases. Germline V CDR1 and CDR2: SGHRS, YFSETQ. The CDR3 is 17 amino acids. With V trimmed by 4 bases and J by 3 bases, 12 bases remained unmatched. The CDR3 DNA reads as TGCGCCAGCAGCCGCGGGGCGGGACTAGCGGTGCTCTACGAGCAGTACTTC. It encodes CASSRGAGLAVLYEQYF.

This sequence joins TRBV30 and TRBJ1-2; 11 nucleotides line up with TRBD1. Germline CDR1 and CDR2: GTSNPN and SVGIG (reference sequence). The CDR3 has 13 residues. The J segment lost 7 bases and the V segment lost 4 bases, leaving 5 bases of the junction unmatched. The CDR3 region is CAWNRDRGFGYTF. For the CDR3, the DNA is TGTGCCTGGAACCGGGACAGGGGGTTTGGCTACACCTTC.

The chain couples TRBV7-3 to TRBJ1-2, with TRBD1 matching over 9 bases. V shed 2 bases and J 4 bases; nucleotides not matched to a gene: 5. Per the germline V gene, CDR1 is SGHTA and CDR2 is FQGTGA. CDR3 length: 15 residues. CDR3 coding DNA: TGTGCCAGCAGCTTACAGGGACAGGGAAGCTATGGCTACACCTTC. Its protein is CASSLQGQGSYGYTF.

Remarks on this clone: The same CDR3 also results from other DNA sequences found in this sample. DNA for the CDR3: TGCAGCGTCGGACAGGGGGCGAACTATGGCTACACCTTC. It is translated as CSVGQGANYGYTF. The chain combines TRBV29-1 with TRBJ1-2; TRBD1 matches 11 bases. This CDR3 has 13 residues. Germline lookup yields CDR1 SQVTM and CDR2 ANQGSEA. With V trimmed by 6 bases and J by 2 bases, 2 bases remained unmatched.

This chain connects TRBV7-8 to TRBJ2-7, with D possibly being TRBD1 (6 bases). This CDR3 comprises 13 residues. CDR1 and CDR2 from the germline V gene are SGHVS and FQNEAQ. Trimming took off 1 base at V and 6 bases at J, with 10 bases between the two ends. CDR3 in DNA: TGTGCCAGCAGCTTAGTACAGGGCGGCGAGCAGTACTTC. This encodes CASSLVQGGEQYF.

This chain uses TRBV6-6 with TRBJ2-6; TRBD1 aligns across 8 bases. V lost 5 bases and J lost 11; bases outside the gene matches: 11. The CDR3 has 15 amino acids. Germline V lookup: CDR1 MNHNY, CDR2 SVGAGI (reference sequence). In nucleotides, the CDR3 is TGTGCCAGCAGTGACAGGGGTGAAATTCAGGACGTCCTGACTTTC. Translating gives CASSDRGEIQDVLTF.

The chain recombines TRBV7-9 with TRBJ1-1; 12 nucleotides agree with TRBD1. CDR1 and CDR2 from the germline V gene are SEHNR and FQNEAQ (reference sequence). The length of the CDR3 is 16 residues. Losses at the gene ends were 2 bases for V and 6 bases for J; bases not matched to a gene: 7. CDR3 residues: CASSLPAGTGGSEAFF. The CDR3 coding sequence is TGTGCCAGCAGCTTACCAGCCGGGACAGGGGGCTCTGAAGCTTTCTTT.

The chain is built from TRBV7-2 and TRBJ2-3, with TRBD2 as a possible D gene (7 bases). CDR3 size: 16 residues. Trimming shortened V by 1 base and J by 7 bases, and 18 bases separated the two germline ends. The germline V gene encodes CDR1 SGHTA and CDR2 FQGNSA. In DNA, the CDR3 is TGTGCCAGCAGCTTAGGGGCTGGGGGGGGGCAAAATACGCAGTATTTT. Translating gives CASSLGAGGGQNTQYF.

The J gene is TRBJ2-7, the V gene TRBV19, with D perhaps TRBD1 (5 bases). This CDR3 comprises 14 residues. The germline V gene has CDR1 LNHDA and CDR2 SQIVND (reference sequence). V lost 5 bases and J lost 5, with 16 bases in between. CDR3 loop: CASSASGAPNEQYF. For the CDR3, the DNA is TGTGCCAGTAGTGCCAGTGGGGCCCCAAACGAGCAGTACTTC.

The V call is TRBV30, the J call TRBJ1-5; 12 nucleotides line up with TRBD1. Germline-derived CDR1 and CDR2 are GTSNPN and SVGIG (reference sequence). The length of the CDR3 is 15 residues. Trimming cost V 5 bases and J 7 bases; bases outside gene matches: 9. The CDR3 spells CAWGTGTGGYQPQHF. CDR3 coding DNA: TGTGCCTGGGGCACCGGGACAGGGGGCTACCAGCCCCAGCATTTT.

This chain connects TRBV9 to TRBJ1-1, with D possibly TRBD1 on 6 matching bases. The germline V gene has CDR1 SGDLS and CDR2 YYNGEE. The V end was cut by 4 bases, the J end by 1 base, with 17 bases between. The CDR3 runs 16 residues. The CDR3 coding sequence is TGTGCCAGCAGCCTTCAACCGGGGGCAACGAACACTGAAGCTTTCTTT. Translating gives CASSLQPGATNTEAFF.

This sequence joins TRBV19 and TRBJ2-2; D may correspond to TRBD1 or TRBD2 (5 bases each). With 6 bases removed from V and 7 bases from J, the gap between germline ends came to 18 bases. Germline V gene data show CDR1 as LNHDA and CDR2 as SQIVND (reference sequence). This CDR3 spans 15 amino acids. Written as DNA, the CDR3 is TGTGCCAGTAGGCCCAGGGAGTCGGTGTACGGGGAGCTGTTTTTT. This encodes CASRPRESVYGELFF.

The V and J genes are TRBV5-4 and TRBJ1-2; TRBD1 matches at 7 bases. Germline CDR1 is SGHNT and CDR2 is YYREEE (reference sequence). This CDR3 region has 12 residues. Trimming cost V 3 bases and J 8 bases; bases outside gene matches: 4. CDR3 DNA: TGTGCCAGCAGCTACGGACAGGCCGGCTACACCTTC. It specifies CASSYGQAGYTF.

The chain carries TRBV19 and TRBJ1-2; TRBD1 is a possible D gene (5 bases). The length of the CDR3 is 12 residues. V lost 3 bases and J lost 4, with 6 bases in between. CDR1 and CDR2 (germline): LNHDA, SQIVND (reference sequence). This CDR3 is CASSIQGYGYTF. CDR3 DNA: TGTGCCAGTAGTATCCAGGGCTATGGCTACACCTTC.

The CDR3 coding sequence is TGCGCCAGCAGCTTGGGACAAAACCAACCCCGGGAGACCCAGTACTTC. Its protein is CASSLGQNQPRETQYF. The chain uses TRBV5-1 and TRBJ2-5; D unclear. The CDR3 totals 16 residues. Germline CDR1 is SGHRS and CDR2 is YFSETQ. The V end was cut by 0 bases, the J end by 5 bases, with 17 bases between.

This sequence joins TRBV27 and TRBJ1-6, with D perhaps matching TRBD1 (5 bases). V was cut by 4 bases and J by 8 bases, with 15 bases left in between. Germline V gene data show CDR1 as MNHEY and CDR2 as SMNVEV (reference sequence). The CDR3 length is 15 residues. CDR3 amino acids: CASSSQQVGYSPLHF. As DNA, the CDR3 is TGTGCCAGCAGTTCCCAACAGGTTGGGTATTCACCCCTCCACTTT.

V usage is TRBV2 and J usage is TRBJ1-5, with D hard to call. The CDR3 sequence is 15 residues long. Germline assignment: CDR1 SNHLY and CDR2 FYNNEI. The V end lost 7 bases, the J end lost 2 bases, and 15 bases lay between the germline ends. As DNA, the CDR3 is TGTGCCAGCACCGAATTTATGGGTGGCAATCAGCCCCAGCATTTT. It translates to CASTEFMGGNQPQHF.

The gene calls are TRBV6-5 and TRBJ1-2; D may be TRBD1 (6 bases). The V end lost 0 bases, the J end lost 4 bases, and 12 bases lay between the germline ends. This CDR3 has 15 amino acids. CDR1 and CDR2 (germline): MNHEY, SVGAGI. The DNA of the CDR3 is TGTGCCAGCAGTTACTCGTCAGGGGAAGCCTATGGCTACACCTTC. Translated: CASSYSSGEAYGYTF.

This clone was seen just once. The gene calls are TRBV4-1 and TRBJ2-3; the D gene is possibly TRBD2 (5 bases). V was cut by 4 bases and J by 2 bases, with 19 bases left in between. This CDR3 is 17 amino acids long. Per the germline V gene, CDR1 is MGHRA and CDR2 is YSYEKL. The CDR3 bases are TGCGCCAGCAGCCGACCTCGTGGCCTGGGAGTCACAGATACGCAGTATTTT. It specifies CASSRPRGLGVTDTQYF.